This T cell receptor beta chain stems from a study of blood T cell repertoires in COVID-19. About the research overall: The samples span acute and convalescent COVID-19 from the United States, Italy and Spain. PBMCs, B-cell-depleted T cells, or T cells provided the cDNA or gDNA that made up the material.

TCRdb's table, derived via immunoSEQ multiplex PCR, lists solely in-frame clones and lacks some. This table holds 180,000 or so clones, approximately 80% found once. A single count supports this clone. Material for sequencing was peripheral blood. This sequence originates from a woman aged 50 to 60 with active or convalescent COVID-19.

The CDR3 DNA follows: TGTGCCAGCAGCCAAGATCGTAACAGGGGGAGAGGCTACACCTTC. Its translation is CASSQDRNRGRGYTF. The gene calls are TRBV3-1 (or the pseudogene TRBV3-2) and TRBJ1-2; TRBD1 matches at 8 bases. CDR3 size: 15 residues. J was trimmed by 8 bases and V by 0 bases; bases with no gene match: 8. Germline V gene data show CDR1 as LGHDT and CDR2 as YNNKEL (reference sequence).